This entry lists 30 T cell receptor beta chains sequenced from one sample in a study of T and B cells in COVID-19 patients. Each TRB amplification used roughly 220-550 ng of genomic DNA from blood. BIOMED2 TRB-A/B primer pools were used in multiplex TRB PCR. In TCRdb, the multiplex PCR reads were re-called with MiXCR into one record per CDR3 protein. Of around 30,000 distinct CDR3 sequences in the sample, about 30% were seen once. Sequenced material: blood. Source of these receptors: a human donor who had recovered from COVID-19.

The chain links TRBV30 to TRBJ2-1, with D possibly TRBD2 on 6 matching bases. Germline loops: CDR1 GTSNPN, CDR2 SVGIG (reference sequence). The V and J ends lost 0 bases and 9 bases respectively, with 12 bases between them. The CDR3 has 13 amino acids. CDR3 sequence reads: CAWSVGGEIEQFF. The CDR3 bases are TGTGCCTGGAGTGTGGGGGGTGAGATTGAGCAGTTCTTC.

This clonotype was counted a few times. The J gene is TRBJ1-2, the V gene TRBV30, with 7 bases matching TRBD1. Germline CDR1 is GTSNPN and CDR2 is SVGIG (reference sequence). V shed 7 bases and J 3 bases; nucleotides not matched to a gene: 14. The CDR3 is 15 amino acids. The CDR3 spells CASRDSTSGDYGYTF. Written as DNA, the CDR3 is TGTGCCTCGCGGGACAGCACAAGTGGTGACTATGGCTACACCTTC.

V is TRBV7-6 and J is TRBJ2-1, with 7 positions matching TRBD2. This CDR3 region has 15 residues. The germline V gene has CDR1 SGHVS and CDR2 FNYEAQ. V lost 6 bases, J lost 4 bases, and 9 bases stayed unmatched. The CDR3 is CASRRVAGEYNEQFF. The CDR3 DNA follows: TGTGCCAGCAGGAGAGTGGCGGGGGAGTACAATGAGCAGTTCTTC.

This clonotype showed up just a few times. The CDR3 sequence: CASRANQRGAANTGELFF. The CDR3 DNA reads as TGTGCCAGCCGGGCCAATCAGAGGGGCGCAGCGAACACCGGGGAGCTGTTTTTT. The V and J genes are TRBV5-4 and TRBJ2-2; either TRBD1 or TRBD2 may fit D (5 bases each). CDR1 is SGHNT, CDR2 YYREEE, per germline (reference sequence). V was trimmed by 7 bases and J by 0 bases, leaving 22 bases between them. The CDR3 consists of 18 residues.

Of note for this clonotype: Being one base from a much bigger clone, this may be a read error. The CDR3 here is CPSSYYGQSMELFF. The DNA of the CDR3 is TGTCCCAGCAGTTATTACGGACAGTCGATGGAGCTGTTTTTT. V and J are TRBV6-5 and TRBJ2-2; D possibly corresponds to TRBD1 (6 bases). Per the germline V gene, CDR1 is MNHEY and CDR2 is SVGAGI. The CDR3 runs to 14 residues.

This clonotype has a handful of counts. V is TRBV7-2 and J is TRBJ2-7; the D gene is possibly TRBD2 (7 bases). CDR3 length: 15 amino acids. Trimming cost V 5 bases and J 3 bases, with 17 bases left between them. The germline gives CDR1 SGHTA, CDR2 FQGNSA. The CDR3 bases are TGTGCCAGCAGCGGCTATGGGAGGGGGGGCTACGAGCAGTACTTC. This sequence encodes CASSGYGRGGYEQYF.

The chain uses TRBV5-1 and TRBJ2-5; no definite D call. The CDR3 consists of 12 residues. Germline assignment: CDR1 SGHRS and CDR2 YFSETQ. The V and J ends lost 4 bases and 1 base respectively, with 5 bases between them. The CDR3, as DNA: TGCGCCAGCAGCAGGCCCCAAGAGACCCAGTACTTC. It is translated as CASSRPQETQYF.

This clonotype was seen only a few times. This rearrangement joins TRBV5-1 to TRBJ2-5; no clear D gene. CDR3 size: 11 residues. The V end lost 4 bases, the J end lost 5 bases, and 6 bases lay between the germline ends. Germline-derived CDR1 and CDR2 are SGHRS and YFSETQ. The CDR3 DNA is TGCGCCAGCAGCCACAAGGAGACCCAGTACTTC. It translates to CASSHKETQYF.

The chain has TRBV30 and TRBJ1-1; 8 nucleotides match TRBD1. The germline V gene encodes CDR1 GTSNPN and CDR2 SVGIG (reference sequence). The CDR3 consists of 18 residues. The junction had 17 bases not matched to a gene; V was cut back by 5 bases and J by 0 bases. CDR3 sequence: CAWAGSTGEHLLNTEAFF. The CDR3 bases are TGTGCCTGGGCGGGATCGACAGGGGAACACCTCTTGAACACTGAAGCTTTCTTT.

There are many counts of this clonotype. V gene TRBV6-1 combines with J gene TRBJ2-7; 10 bases line up with TRBD1. The J segment lost 4 bases and the V segment lost 5 bases, leaving 8 bases of the junction unmatched. CDR1 is MNHNS and CDR2 is SASEGT in the germline V gene. There are 15 residues in the CDR3. The CDR3 loop is CASSPGQGVMYEQYF. CDR3 nucleotide sequence: TGTGCCAGCAGTCCAGGACAGGGGGTGATGTACGAGCAGTACTTC.

Only a few counts were recorded for this clonotype. The chain employs TRBV4-2 and TRBJ2-2; D not resolved. Germline values: CDR1 LGHNA, CDR2 YNFKEQ. The V gene lost 4 bases and the J gene lost 5 bases, with 20 bases spanning the gap. The CDR3 is 17 amino acids. CDR3 region: CASSLEGGVQWTGELFF. The CDR3 bases are TGTGCCAGCAGCCTAGAAGGTGGGGTACAGTGGACCGGGGAGCTGTTTTTT.

This clonotype has just a few counts. The rearrangement uses TRBV7-2 and TRBJ2-3; 11 bases are shared with TRBD2. The CDR3 totals 16 residues. Germline CDR1 SGHTA, CDR2 FQGNSA. V shed 5 bases, J shed 1 base, and the junction held 5 bases outside the gene matches. The CDR3 here is CASSVTSGSGTDTQYF. In DNA form, the CDR3 reads TGTGCCAGCAGCGTTACTAGCGGGAGCGGCACAGATACGCAGTATTTT.

This clonotype turned up a few times. The CDR3 DNA sequence: TGTGCCAGCAGCCGTACCCAGGGAATGGGGCAGCCCCAGCATTTT. Its protein is CASSRTQGMGQPQHF. This chain joins TRBV5-4 and TRBJ1-5; weak D call: TRBD1 (5 bases). V was trimmed by 4 bases and J by 7 bases, leaving 18 bases between them. This CDR3 comprises 15 residues. Germline CDR1 and CDR2: SGHNT and YYREEE (reference sequence).

The chain links TRBV6-5 to TRBJ1-1; 12 positions match TRBD1. The V segment lost 5 bases and the J segment 1 base; nucleotides outside the gene matches: 8. CDR1 is MNHEY, CDR2 SVGAGI, per germline. The CDR3 contains 17 residues. Here the CDR3 reads CASSPGTGGVRNTEAFF. CDR3 DNA sequence: TGTGCCAGCAGTCCCGGGACAGGGGGCGTACGGAACACTGAAGCTTTCTTT.

The gene calls are TRBV6-5 and TRBJ1-1; no clear D. Germline CDR1 reads MNHEY; CDR2 reads SVGAGI. Trimming removed 9 bases at V and 6 bases at J, with 20 bases between. This CDR3 contains 14 residues. For the CDR3, the DNA is TGTGCCAGTCGCCATATCGGCCCCTCCTCTGAAGCTTTCTTT. Protein product: CASRHIGPSSEAFF.

This clonotype rates as medium-sized (0.01 to 0.1%). The chain recombines TRBV29-1 with TRBJ2-3; either TRBD1 or TRBD2 may supply D (5 bases each). The CDR3 sequence is 12 residues long. The V gene's germline CDR1 is SQVTM and CDR2 ANQGSEA. V lost 4 bases, J lost 6 bases, and 11 bases lay in between. The DNA of the CDR3 is TGCAGCGTTGTTCGGGACCCGGATACGCAGTATTTT. Protein sequence: CSVVRDPDTQYF.

As DNA, the CDR3 is TGTGCCTGGAGTCCTGGGAGGGGGACTGAAGCTTTCTTT. This translates into CAWSPGRGTEAFF. The chain is built from TRBV30 and TRBJ1-1; possible D gene TRBD1, 6 bases. The V gene lost 2 bases and the J gene lost 5 bases, with 12 bases spanning the gap. The V gene's germline CDR1 is GTSNPN and CDR2 SVGIG (reference sequence). CDR3 length equals 13 residues.

This clonotype was counted at least ten times. The chain combines TRBV19 with TRBJ2-3, with 11 bases aligning to TRBD2. J was trimmed by 4 bases and V by 10 bases; bases with no gene match: 7. Germline CDR1 is LNHDA and CDR2 is SQIVND (reference sequence). The CDR3 is made up of 14 amino acids. CDR3 sequence: CATSRLAGPDTQYF. CDR3 coding DNA: TGTGCCACAAGCAGACTAGCGGGGCCAGATACGCAGTATTTT.

The rearrangement joins TRBV7-2 to TRBJ2-3; no definite D call. Trimming shortened V by 7 bases and J by 5 bases, and 19 bases separated the two germline ends. The CDR3 extends over 15 amino acids. The germline gives CDR1 SGHTA, CDR2 FQGNSA. In DNA form, the CDR3 reads TGTGCCAGCACACCCTTAAAGTGGTCCGGAGATACGCAGTATTTT. It yields the protein CASTPLKWSGDTQYF.

The chain links TRBV7-2 to TRBJ1-1; D not resolved. This CDR3 spans 15 amino acids. Germline V lookup: CDR1 SGHTA, CDR2 FQGNSA. V lost 1 base, J lost 1 base, and 10 bases lay in between. The CDR3 reads CASSLEVGRNTEAFF. The CDR3 DNA sequence: TGTGCCAGCAGCTTAGAAGTCGGCAGGAACACTGAAGCTTTCTTT.

This clonotype is medium-sized (0.01 to 0.1%) by share. V gene TRBV19 combines with J gene TRBJ2-5; 9 bases agree with TRBD2. The V gene end was trimmed by 8 bases and the J gene end by 5 bases; junction bases not matched to a gene: 6. Germline CDR1 is LNHDA and CDR2 is SQIVND (reference sequence). CDR3 length: 13 residues. As DNA, the CDR3 is TGTGCCAGTTCTCGCGGGGGGGGGGAGACCCAGTACTTC. Its translation: CASSRGGGETQYF.

The V call is TRBV5-3, the J call TRBJ2-3, with a weak D call TRBD2 (6 bases). TRBV5-3 is noted as an ORF with a role that remains uncertain. V was pared by 8 bases and J by 3 bases, with 19 bases between. The length of the CDR3 is 15 residues. The CDR3 region has the DNA TGTGCCAGCACTGGCGGGGATGTGGGGACAGATACGCAGTATTTT. Its protein is CASTGGDVGTDTQYF.

The V and J genes are TRBV12-3 or TRBV12-4 and TRBJ2-7, with D perhaps matching TRBD2 (5 bases). Trimming shortened V by 3 bases and J by 0 bases, and 9 bases separated the two germline ends. The CDR3 covers 14 residues. CDR3 sequence reads: CASSFVRVSYEQYF. The CDR3 nucleotides read TGTGCCAGCAGTTTTGTGCGGGTCTCCTACGAGCAGTACTTC.

This clonotype is labeled as medium-sized (0.01 to 0.1%). The V gene is TRBV19, the J gene TRBJ2-2, with 10 nucleotides matching TRBD1. CDR3 length equals 15 residues. J lost 7 bases, V lost 2 bases, and 4 bases had no gene match. Germline V lookup: CDR1 LNHDA, CDR2 SQIVND (reference sequence). The CDR3 loop is CASSIRQGAGGELFF. The CDR3 nucleotides read TGTGCCAGTAGTATAAGACAGGGGGCGGGCGGGGAGCTGTTTTTT. The full variable domain, in which reference TRBV19 and TRBJ2-2 provide the parts outside the CDR3, is DGGITQSPKYLFRKEGQNVTLSCEQNLNHDAMYWYRQDPGQGLRLIYYSQIVNDFQKGDIAEGYSVSREKKESFPLTVTSAQKNPTAFYLCASSIRQGAGGELFFGEGSRLTVL.

This clonotype was picked up a small number of times. The chain joins TRBV12-3 or TRBV12-4 to TRBJ1-1, with a possible D match to TRBD1 (5 bases). V gave up 4 bases and J gave up 6 bases, with 12 bases separating them. The CDR3 runs to 13 residues. CDR3 in DNA: TGTGCCAGCAGTTCCACAGGTTCGGCTGAAGCTTTCTTT. It translates to CASSSTGSAEAFF.

In this sample, this clonotype turned up many times. The chain recombines TRBV27 with TRBJ2-3; 8 positions agree with TRBD2. Germline CDR1 MNHEY, CDR2 SMNVEV (reference sequence). Germline trimming cut 5 bases from V and 5 bases from J; bases unmatched to any gene: 15. The length of the CDR3 is 17 residues. This CDR3 is CASSPLGSGGAKDTQYF. The CDR3 DNA reads TGTGCCAGCAGTCCCCTTGGGTCCGGGGGGGCCAAAGATACGCAGTATTTT.

This clonotype is medium-sized in the sample. The chain is built from TRBV5-5 and TRBJ2-3, with 8 positions matching TRBD2. Germline V CDR1 and CDR2: SGHKS, YYEKEE (reference sequence). The V segment lost 1 base and the J segment 6 bases; nucleotides outside the gene matches: 7. The CDR3 totals 15 residues. The DNA of the CDR3 is TGTGCCAGCAGCTTGAGGTTGGCTAGCGGGGATACGCAGTATTTT. This translates into CASSLRLASGDTQYF.

V gene TRBV12-3 or TRBV12-4 combines with J gene TRBJ1-5; D not resolved. Trimming shortened V by 5 bases and J by 1 base, and 12 bases separated the two germline ends. This CDR3 is 15 amino acids long. CDR3 in DNA: TGTGCCAGCAGTCTCCGTCGGGAGAGCAATCAGCCCCAGCATTTT. This codes for CASSLRRESNQPQHF.

V and J are TRBV6-2 or TRBV6-3 and TRBJ2-1; 8 bases are a match to TRBD2. CDR3 length: 14 residues. The V segment lost 7 bases and the J segment 3 bases; nucleotides outside the gene matches: 5. The germline V gene encodes CDR1 MNHEY and CDR2 SVGEGT. The CDR3 loop reads CASTPGGDYNEQFF. The CDR3 DNA sequence: TGTGCCAGCACCCCCGGGGGGGACTACAATGAGCAGTTCTTC.

This clonotype was observed once. The chain recombines TRBV6-1 with TRBJ1-3; tentative D call: TRBD1 (5 bases). Trimming took 1 base from V and 4 from J, leaving 8 bases between them. The CDR3 sequence is 14 residues long. The V gene's germline CDR1 is MNHNS and CDR2 SASEGT. In nucleotides, the CDR3 is TGTGCCAGCAGTGAAGGCAGGGCCGGAAACACCATATATTTT. It encodes CASSEGRAGNTIYF.